This TCR beta chain emerged from a study of Graves' ophthalmopathy and Graves' hyperthyroidism. Whole-study results and caveats: Among expanded thyroid clonotypes above 0.001 frequency, most also occurred in blood.

The sample holds many counts of this clonotype. The antigen is unknown. Germline V CDR1 and CDR2: MNHEY, SVGEGT. The CDR3 is 18 residues long. V trimming: 3 bases; J trimming: 2 bases; junction bases outside the gene matches: 10. CDR3 regions of TCR beta were amplified from RNA transcripts. HTBI primers were employed in first-round RT-PCR, then a second-round multiplex PCR followed. MiXCR was run by TCRdb on the multiplex PCR reads, yielding one entry per CDR3 protein. This table holds about 480,000 distinct CDR3 sequences, approximately 15% found once. CAS ≥3, NOSPECS ≥4, moderate-to-severe activity and duration under 3 months marked donors with ophthalmopathy. The study excluded patients with other autoimmune diseases, uncontrolled infections, pregnancy or lactation. Fresh peripheral blood, about 9.3 ml, was the PBMC source.

The sequenced sample was blood. The sequence came from a woman aged 30 to 39 with Graves' ophthalmopathy. V and J are TRBV6-2 or TRBV6-3 and TRBJ1-2; TRBD1 agrees at 12 bases. The CDR3 loop reads CASSYRGQGASVNYGYTF. CDR3 coding DNA: TGTGCCAGCAGTTATCGGGGACAGGGGGCGAGCGTGAACTATGGCTACACCTTC.